This passage covers 2 T cell receptor beta chains from one sample sequenced in a study of cytomegalovirus exposure and HLA in healthy donors. Clones were read by immunoSEQ multiplex PCR, and TCRdb kept only the in-frame ones, dropping some. This sample has over 100,000 clones, with about nine tenths found just once. The sequenced material came from PBMCs. The receptors were gathered from a woman younger than 30 in good health and CMV-seronegative.

V gene TRBV28 combines with J gene TRBJ1-1; D is undetermined. V dropped 6 bases and J dropped 5 bases, with 7 bases sitting between them. Germline V gives CDR1 MDHEN, CDR2 SYDVKM. This CDR3 comprises 11 residues. The CDR3 region is CASSYRTEAFF. The CDR3 DNA reads as TGTGCCAGCAGCTATAGAACTGAAGCTTTCTTT. The entire variable domain, with the rest obtained from reference TRBV28 and TRBJ1-1, is as follows: DVKVTQSSRYLVKRTGEKVFLECVQDMDHENMFWYRQDPGLGLRLIYFSYDVKMKEKGDIPEGYSVSREKKERFSLILESASTNQTSMYLCASSYRTEAFFGQGTRLTVV.

The chain has TRBV19 and TRBJ2-1, with 11 bases lining up with TRBD2. Germline V gene data show CDR1 as LNHDA and CDR2 as SQIVND (reference sequence). After removal of 1 base from V and 2 bases from J, the junction contained 4 bases not matched to a gene. The CDR3 has 17 amino acids. The CDR3 DNA is TGTGCCAGTAGTATAGGGACTAGCGGGCGCCCCTACAATGAGCAGTTCTTC. Encoded protein: CASSIGTSGRPYNEQFF. Complete variable domain (other parts from reference TRBV19 and TRBJ2-1): DGGITQSPKYLFRKEGQNVTLSCEQNLNHDAMYWYRQDPGQGLRLIYYSQIVNDFQKGDIAEGYSVSREKKESFPLTVTSAQKNPTAFYLCASSIGTSGRPYNEQFFGPGTRLTVL.